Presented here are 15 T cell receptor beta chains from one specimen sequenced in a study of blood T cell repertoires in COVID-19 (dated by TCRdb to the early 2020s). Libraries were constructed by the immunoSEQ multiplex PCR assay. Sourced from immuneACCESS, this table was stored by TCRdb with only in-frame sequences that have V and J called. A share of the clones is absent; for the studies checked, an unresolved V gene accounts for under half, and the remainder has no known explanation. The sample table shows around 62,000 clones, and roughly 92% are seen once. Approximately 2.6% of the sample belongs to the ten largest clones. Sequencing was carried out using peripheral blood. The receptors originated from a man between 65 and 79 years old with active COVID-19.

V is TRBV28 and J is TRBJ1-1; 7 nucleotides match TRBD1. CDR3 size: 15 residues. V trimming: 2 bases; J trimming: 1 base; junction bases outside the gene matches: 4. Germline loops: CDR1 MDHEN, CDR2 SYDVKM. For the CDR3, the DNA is TGTGCCAGCAGTTTAACGGGACAGAGGAACACTGAAGCTTTCTTT. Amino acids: CASSLTGQRNTEAFF.

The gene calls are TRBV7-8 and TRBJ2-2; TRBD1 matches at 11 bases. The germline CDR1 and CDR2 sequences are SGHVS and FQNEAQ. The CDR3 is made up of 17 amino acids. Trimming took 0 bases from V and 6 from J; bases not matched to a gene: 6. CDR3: CASSLASGQGGSGELFF. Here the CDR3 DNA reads TGTGCCAGCAGCTTAGCGTCGGGACAGGGGGGATCCGGGGAGCTGTTTTTT.

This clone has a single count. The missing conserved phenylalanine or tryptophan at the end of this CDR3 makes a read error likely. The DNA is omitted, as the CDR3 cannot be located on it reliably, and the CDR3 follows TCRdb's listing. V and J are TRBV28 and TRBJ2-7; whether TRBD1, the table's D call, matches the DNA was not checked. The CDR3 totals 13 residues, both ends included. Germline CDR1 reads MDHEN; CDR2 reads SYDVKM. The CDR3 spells CASSTQGRTKPHA.

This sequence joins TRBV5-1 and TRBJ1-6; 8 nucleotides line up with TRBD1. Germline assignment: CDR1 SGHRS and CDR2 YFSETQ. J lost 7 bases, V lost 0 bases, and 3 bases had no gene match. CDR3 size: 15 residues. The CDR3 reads CASSLDTGGNSPLHF. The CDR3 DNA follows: TGCGCCAGCAGCTTGGATACAGGGGGAAATTCACCCCTCCACTTT.

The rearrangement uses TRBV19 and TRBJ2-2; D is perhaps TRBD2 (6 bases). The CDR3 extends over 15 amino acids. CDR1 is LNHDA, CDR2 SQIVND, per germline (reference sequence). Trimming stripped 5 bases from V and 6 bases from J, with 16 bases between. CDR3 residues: CASSRSGVRSGELFF. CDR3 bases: TGTGCCAGTAGTCGATCGGGGGTAAGATCCGGGGAGCTGTTTTTT.

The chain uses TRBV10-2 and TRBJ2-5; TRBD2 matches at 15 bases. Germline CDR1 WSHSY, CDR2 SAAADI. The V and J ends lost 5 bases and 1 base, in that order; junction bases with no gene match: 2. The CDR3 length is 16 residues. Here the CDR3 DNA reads TGCGCCAGCAGTCGGACTAGCGGGGGGGGCCAAGAGACCCAGTACTTC. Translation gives CASSRTSGGGQETQYF.

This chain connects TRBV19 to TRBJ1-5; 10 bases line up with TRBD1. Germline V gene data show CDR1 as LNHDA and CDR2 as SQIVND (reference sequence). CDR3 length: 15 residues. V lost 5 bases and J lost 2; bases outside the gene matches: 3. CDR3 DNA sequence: TGTGCCAGTAGTGCCGGGACAGGGGGCAATCAGCCCCAGCATTTT. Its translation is CASSAGTGGNQPQHF.

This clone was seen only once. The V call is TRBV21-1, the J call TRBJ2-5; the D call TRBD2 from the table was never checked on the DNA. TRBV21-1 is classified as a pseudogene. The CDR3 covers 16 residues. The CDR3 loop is CASSSSGTSGKKTQYF. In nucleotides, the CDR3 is TGTGCCAGCAGCAGTTCCGGGACTAGCGGTAAAAAGACCCAGTACTTC.

In DNA form, the CDR3 reads TGTGCCAGCAGCTGGGACAGGGTCCTTTCTTACGAGCAGTACTTC. Its protein is CASSWDRVLSYEQYF. The gene calls are TRBV11-2 and TRBJ2-7; 9 nucleotides agree with TRBD1. V trimming: 4 bases; J trimming: 4 bases; junction bases outside the gene matches: 8. This CDR3 contains 15 residues. From germline, CDR1 is SGHAT and CDR2 FQNNGV.

The CDR3 loop reads CASSLWGSGGQETQYF. The CDR3 nucleotides read TGTGCCAGCAGCTTATGGGGTAGCGGGGGCCAAGAGACCCAGTACTTC. The rearrangement links TRBV11-3 to TRBJ2-5; TRBD2 matches at 9 bases. V trimming: 2 bases; J trimming: 1 base; junction bases outside the gene matches: 5. Germline values: CDR1 SGHNT, CDR2 YENEEA. This CDR3 comprises 16 residues.

For the CDR3, the DNA is TGTGCCAGCAGTAACACCGGGACAGGGGATTCACCCCTCCACTTT. Amino acids: CASSNTGTGDSPLHF. The genes are TRBV28 and TRBJ1-6; 10 nucleotides line up with TRBD1. From germline, CDR1 is MDHEN and CDR2 SYDVKM. The V gene end was trimmed by 5 bases and the J gene end by 8 bases; junction bases not matched to a gene: 6. The CDR3 spans 15 residues. The full variable domain, with the rest looked up from reference TRBV28 and TRBJ1-6, is DVKVTQSSRYLVKRTGEKVFLECVQDMDHENMFWYRQDPGLGLRLIYFSYDVKMKEKGDIPEGYSVSREKKERFSLILESASTNQTSMYLCASSNTGTGDSPLHFGNGTRLTVT.

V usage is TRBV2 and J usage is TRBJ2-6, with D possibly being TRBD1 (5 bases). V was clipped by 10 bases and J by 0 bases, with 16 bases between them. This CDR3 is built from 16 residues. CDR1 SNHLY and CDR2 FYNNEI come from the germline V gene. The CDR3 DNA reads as TGTGCCACCTCTATTGGGGCCCGCTCTGGGGCCAACGTCCTGACTTTC. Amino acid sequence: CATSIGARSGANVLTF.

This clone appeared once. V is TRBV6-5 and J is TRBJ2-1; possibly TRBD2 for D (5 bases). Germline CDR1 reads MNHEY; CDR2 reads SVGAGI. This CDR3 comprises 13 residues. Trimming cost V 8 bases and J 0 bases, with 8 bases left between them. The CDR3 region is CASRLSSYNEQFF. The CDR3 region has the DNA TGTGCCAGCCGACTATCCTCCTACAATGAGCAGTTCTTC.

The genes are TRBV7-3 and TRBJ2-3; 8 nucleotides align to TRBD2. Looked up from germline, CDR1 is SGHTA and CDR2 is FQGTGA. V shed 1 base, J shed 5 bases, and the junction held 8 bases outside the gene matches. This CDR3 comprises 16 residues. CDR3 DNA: TGTGCCAGCAGCTTAATGGGTAGCGGGGCCCAAGATACGCAGTATTTT. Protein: CASSLMGSGAQDTQYF.

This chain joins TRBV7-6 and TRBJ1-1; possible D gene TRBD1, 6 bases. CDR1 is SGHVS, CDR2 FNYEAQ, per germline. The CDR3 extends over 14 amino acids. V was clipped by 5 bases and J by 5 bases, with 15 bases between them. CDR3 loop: CASSPGQGQTEAFF. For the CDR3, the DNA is TGTGCCAGCAGCCCCGGGCAGGGGCAGACTGAAGCTTTCTTT.